This T cell receptor (beta chain) was observed in a study of patients and donors after allogeneic stem cell transplantation. TCRdb independently ran MiXCR on the RT-PCR reads; one entry per CDR3 protein. The profile shows more than 850,000 distinct CDR3 sequences, around 17% of them singletons. In this sample, this clonotype turned up a few times. The CDR3 has 13 residues. Trimming pared 4 bases from V and 14 bases from J, leaving 18 bases between. The germline V gene has CDR1 MNHEY and CDR2 SVGEGT. The V gene is TRBV6-2 or TRBV6-3, the J gene TRBJ2-1; D remains ambiguous. The sequencing sample was made of blood, either unsorted or a sorted T cell fraction (not recorded which). This TCR derives from a human donor who was either an allogeneic HSCT recipient or a stem cell or donor lymphocyte infusion donor (not recorded which). It is not recorded whose cells these are; they may come from a transplant donor. The CDR3: CASSWGRLPRKFF. The CDR3 DNA reads as TGTGCCAGCAGTTGGGGAAGGCTTCCCAGGAAGTTCTTC.